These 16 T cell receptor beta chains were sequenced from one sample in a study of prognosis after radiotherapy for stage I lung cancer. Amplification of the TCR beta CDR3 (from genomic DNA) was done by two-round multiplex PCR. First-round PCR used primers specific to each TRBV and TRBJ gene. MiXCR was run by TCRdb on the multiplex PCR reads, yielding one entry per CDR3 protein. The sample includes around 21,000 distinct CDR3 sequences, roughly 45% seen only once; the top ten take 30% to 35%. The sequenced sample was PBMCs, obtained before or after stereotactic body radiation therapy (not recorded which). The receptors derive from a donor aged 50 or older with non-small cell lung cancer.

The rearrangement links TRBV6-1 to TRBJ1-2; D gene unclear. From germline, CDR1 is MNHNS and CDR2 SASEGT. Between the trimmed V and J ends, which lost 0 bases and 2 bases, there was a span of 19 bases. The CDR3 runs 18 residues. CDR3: CASSEAWKVKTPNYGYTF. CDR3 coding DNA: TGTGCCAGCAGTGAAGCCTGGAAAGTTAAGACCCCAAACTATGGCTACACCTTC.

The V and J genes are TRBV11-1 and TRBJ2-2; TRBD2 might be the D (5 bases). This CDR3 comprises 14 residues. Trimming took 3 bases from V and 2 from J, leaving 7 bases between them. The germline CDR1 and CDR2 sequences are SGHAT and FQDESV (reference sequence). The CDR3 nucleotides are TGTGCCAGCAGCTTGGAGGTTAACACCGGGGAGCTGTTTTTT. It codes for CASSLEVNTGELFF.

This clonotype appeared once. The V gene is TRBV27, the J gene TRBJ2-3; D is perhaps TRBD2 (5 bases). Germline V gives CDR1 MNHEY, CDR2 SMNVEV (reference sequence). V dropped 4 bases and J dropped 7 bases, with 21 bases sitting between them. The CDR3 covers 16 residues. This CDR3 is CASSYLTTRERYTQYF. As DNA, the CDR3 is TGTGCCAGCAGTTACCTGACTACTCGGGAACGTTATACGCAGTATTTT.

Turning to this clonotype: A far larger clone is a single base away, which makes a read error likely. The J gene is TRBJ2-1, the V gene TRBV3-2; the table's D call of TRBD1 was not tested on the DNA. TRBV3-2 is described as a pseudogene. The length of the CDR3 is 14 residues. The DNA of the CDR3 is TGTGCCAGCAGCTGGGACAACTCCTACAATGAGCAGTTCTTC. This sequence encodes CASSWDNSYNEQFF.

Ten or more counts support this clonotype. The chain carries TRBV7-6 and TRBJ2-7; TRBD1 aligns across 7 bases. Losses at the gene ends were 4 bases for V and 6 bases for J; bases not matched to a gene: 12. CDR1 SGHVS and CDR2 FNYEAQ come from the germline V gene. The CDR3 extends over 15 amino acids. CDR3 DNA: TGTGCCAGCAGCTCCGGACAGGCTCCTTCGGGCGAGCAGTACTTC. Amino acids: CASSSGQAPSGEQYF.

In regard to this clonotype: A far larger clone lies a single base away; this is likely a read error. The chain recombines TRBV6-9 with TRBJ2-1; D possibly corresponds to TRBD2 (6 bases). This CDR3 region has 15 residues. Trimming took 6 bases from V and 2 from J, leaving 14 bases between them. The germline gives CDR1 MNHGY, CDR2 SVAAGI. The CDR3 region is CASSFIGSAYNEQFF. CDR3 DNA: TGTGCCAGCAGCTTCATCGGGAGTGCCTACAATGAGCAGTTCTTC.

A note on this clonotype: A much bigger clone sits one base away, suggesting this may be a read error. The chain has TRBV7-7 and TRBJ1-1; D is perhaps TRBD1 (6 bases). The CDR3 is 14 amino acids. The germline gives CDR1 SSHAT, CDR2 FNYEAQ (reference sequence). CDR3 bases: TGTGCTAGCAGCTTCACCCCACAGGGCGTTGAAGCTTTCTTT. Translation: CASSFTPQGVEAFF.

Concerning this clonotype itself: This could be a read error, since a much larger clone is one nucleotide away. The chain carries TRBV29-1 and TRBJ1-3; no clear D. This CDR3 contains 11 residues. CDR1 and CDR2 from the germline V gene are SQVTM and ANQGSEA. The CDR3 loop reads CSGNSVNTIYF. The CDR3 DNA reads TGCAGCGGGAACTCTGTAAACACCATATATTTT.

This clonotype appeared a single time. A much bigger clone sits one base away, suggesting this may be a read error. The CDR3 spells CASSEEGMGRAETQYF. The CDR3 DNA follows: TGTGCCAGCAGTGAGGAGGGGATGGGAAGGGCAGAGACCCAGTACTTC. The rearrangement uses TRBV2 and TRBJ2-5, with a tentative D call TRBD2 (6 bases). The CDR3 covers 16 residues. Germline values: CDR1 SNHLY, CDR2 FYNNEI. Trimming pared 3 bases from V and 4 bases from J, leaving 18 bases between.

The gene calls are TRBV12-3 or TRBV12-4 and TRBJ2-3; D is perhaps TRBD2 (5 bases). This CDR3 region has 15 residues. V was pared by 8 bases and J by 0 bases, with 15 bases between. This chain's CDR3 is CASLPYGESTDTQYF. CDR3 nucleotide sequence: TGTGCCAGCCTCCCGTATGGGGAGAGCACAGATACGCAGTATTTT.

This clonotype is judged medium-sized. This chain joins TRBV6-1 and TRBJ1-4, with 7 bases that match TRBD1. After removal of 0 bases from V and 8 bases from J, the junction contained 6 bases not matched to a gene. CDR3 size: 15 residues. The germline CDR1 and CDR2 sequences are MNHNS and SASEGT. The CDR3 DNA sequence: TGTGCCAGCAGTGAAGCCGTAGGGGGCGGGGAAAAACTGTTTTTT. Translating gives CASSEAVGGGEKLFF.

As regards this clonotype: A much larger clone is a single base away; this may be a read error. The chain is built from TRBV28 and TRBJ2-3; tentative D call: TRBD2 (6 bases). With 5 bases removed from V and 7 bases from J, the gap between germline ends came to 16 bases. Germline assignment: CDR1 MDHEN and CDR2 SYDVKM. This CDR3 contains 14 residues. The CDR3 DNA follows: TGTGCCAGCAGTCTCCCCTCGCGGGGATATACGCAGTATTTT. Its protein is CASSLPSRGYTQYF.

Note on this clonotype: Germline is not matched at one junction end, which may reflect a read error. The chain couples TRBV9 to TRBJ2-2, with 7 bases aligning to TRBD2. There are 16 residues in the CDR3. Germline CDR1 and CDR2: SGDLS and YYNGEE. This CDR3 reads CASSAGLTDNTGELFF. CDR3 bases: TGTGCCAGCAGCGCGGGACTAACGGATAACACCGGGGAGCTATTTTTT.

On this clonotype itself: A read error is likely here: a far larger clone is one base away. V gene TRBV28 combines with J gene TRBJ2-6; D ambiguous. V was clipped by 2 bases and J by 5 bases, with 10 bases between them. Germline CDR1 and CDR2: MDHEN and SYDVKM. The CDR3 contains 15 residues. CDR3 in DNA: TGTGCCAGCAGTTTAATACCATCTAGGGCCAACGTCCTGACTTTC. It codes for CASSLIPSRANVLTF.

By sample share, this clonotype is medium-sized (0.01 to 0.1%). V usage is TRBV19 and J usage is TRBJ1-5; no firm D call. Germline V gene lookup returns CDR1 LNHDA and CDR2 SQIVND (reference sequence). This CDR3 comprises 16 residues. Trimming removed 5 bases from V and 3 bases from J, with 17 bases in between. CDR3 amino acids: CASSASGGRNNQPQHF. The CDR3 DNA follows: TGTGCCAGTAGTGCAAGCGGAGGGAGGAACAATCAGCCCCAGCATTTT.

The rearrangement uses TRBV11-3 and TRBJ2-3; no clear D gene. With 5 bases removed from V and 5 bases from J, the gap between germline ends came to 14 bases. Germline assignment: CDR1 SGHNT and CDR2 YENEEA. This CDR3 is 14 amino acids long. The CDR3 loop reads CASSVWGTVDTQYF. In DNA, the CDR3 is TGTGCCAGCAGCGTATGGGGAACCGTAGATACGCAGTATTTT.